Listed below are T cell receptor beta chains from one sample, sequenced in a study of cytomegalovirus exposure and HLA in healthy donors. Repertoires were generated with immunoSEQ multiplex PCR, while TCRdb's copy carries only in-frame clones and drops some. Among about 180,000 clones, around nine tenths were seen once, and the ten largest hold roughly 1.4%. Sequencing was carried out using PBMCs. These TCRs come from a woman in her 30s in good health and CMV-seronegative. Both conserved end residues are part of each CDR3. The order of the fields is J gene, V gene, D gene, clone size, CDR3 DNA, CDR3 protein. The D gene is left open where the match is weak. Not all rows give a size; the values are once, few, many and, for expanded clones, a class.

TRBJ1-1,TRBV4-1,NA,NA,TGCGCCAGCAGCCAAGATCAGGGGAACACTGAAGCTTTCTTT,CASSQDQGNTEAFF
TRBJ1-3,TRBV4-3,TRBD1,NA,TGCGCCAGTTCCGACAGGACAGGGGCTGTAAACACCATATATTTT,CASSDRTGAVNTIYF
TRBJ1-6,TRBV5-6,TRBD1,NA,TGTGCCAGCAGCTTCTCCGGGACAGGGATTTGGGCACCCCTCCACTTT,CASSFSGTGIWAPLHF
TRBJ2-7,TRBV12-5,NA,few,TGTGCTAGTGGTTTCGACAACGAGCAGTACTTC,CASGFDNEQYF
TRBJ1-5,TRBV10-3,NA,NA,TGTGCCAACGCTGTAGCACCGGATCAGCCCCAGCATTTT,CANAVAPDQPQHF
TRBJ2-3,TRBV6-6,TRBD2,NA,TGTGCCAGCAGCCCGCGGACTAGCGGATACACAGATACGCAGTATTTT,CASSPRTSGYTDTQYF
TRBJ2-5,TRBV6-6,NA,NA,TGTGCCAGCAGTCCGCGACTAGGGGAGACCCAGTACTTC,CASSPRLGETQYF
TRBJ1-1,TRBV7-6,NA,NA,TGTGCCAGCAGACCAGGGTCGGGGGACACTGAAGCTTTCTTT,CASRPGSGDTEAFF
TRBJ1-2,TRBV19,NA,NA,TGTGCCAGTAGTGCACAGGTTAACTATGGCTACACCTTC,CASSAQVNYGYTF
TRBJ2-5,TRBV7-2,NA,NA,TGTGCCAGCAGCCCACCATCGGCAGGGCCGCTCTGGGAGACCCAGTACTTC,CASSPPSAGPLWETQYF
TRBJ1-5,TRBV27,NA,NA,TGTGCCAGCAGTTACCGGGGGGCAGGTCAGCCCCAGCATTTT,CASSYRGAGQPQHF
TRBJ1-3,TRBV15,TRBD1,NA,TGTGCCACCAGCAGAGACGGGACAGGGGCTGCTGGAAACACCATATATTTT,CATSRDGTGAAGNTIYF
TRBJ2-1,TRBV7-8,NA,NA,TGTGCCAGCAGCTTAGCGGGGGGGCCCTACAATGAGCAGTTCTTC,CASSLAGGPYNEQFF
TRBJ2-1,TRBV4-1,TRBD2,NA,TGCGCCAGCAGCCAAGACGGGGGGGCCTTTTACAATGAGCAGTTCTTC,CASSQDGGAFYNEQFF
TRBJ1-1,TRBV9,NA,NA,TGTGCCAGCAGCAGACAGGCCGCGAGCACTGAAGCTTTCTTT,CASSRQAASTEAFF
TRBJ2-1,TRBV6-5,NA,NA,TGTGCCAGCAGTTACCATAGTCAGGACTACAATGAGCAGTTCTTC,CASSYHSQDYNEQFF
TRBJ1-2,TRBV30,NA,NA,TGTGCCTGGCACCAACCCGACAGGACGGTGGAAGGCTACACCTTC,CAWHQPDRTVEGYTF
TRBJ1-6,TRBV4-1,NA,NA,TGCGCCAGCAGCCAAGATGAGGGAATAGTTAATTCACCCCTCCACTTT,CASSQDEGIVNSPLHF
TRBJ1-2,TRBV5-1,NA,NA,TGCGCCAGCAGCTTGACTCAAGCTAACTATGGCTACACCTTC,CASSLTQANYGYTF
TRBJ2-7,TRBV4-1,TRBD1,NA,TGCGCCAGCAGCCAAGGGGATGGGACAGGCTCCTACGAGCAGTACTTC,CASSQGDGTGSYEQYF
TRBJ1-1,TRBV10-3,NA,NA,TGTGCCATCAGTGGAACAGGGCTCACTGAAGCTTTCTTT,CAISGTGLTEAFF
TRBJ1-3,TRBV15,NA,NA,TGTGCCACCAGCAGAGCTTTTTCCAGGATCTCTGGAAACACCATATATTTT,CATSRAFSRISGNTIYF
TRBJ1-1,TRBV5-5,TRBD1,NA,TGTGCCAGCAGCCAAACGACAGGGGGATACACTGAAGCTTTCTTT,CASSQTTGGYTEAFF
TRBJ1-1,TRBV18,TRBD1,NA,TGTGCCAGCTCAAGGACAGGGGAGGAGACTGAAGCTTTCTTT,CASSRTGEETEAFF
TRBJ1-1,TRBV19,NA,NA,TGTGCCAGTAGAATCCAGGGGCTAGAAGTAAACACTGAAGCTTTCTTT,CASRIQGLEVNTEAFF
TRBJ1-2,TRBV6-8,NA,once,TGTGCCAGCAGTTACTCAATGAAGGGGAGGGACTATGGCTACACCTTC,CASSYSMKGRDYGYTF
TRBJ1-1,TRBV5-4,NA,NA,TGTGCCAGCAGCTTAGGGGGTACGAACACTGAAGCTTTCTTT,CASSLGGTNTEAFF
TRBJ2-7,TRBV4-3,NA,NA,TGCGCCAGCAGCCAAGGTGACAGCCCCAACGAGCAGTACTTC,CASSQGDSPNEQYF
TRBJ2-2,TRBV28,TRBD2,NA,TGTGCCAGCAGTTTCGGGACTAGATATCCCGGGGAGCTGTTTTTT,CASSFGTRYPGELFF
TRBJ2-1,TRBV6-4,TRBD2,NA,TGTGCCAGCAGTTCCAGCGGGGGGGCGGCGAATGAGCAGTTCTTC,CASSSSGGAANEQFF
TRBJ1-5,TRBV4-1,TRBD1,NA,TGCGCCAGCAGCCGCGGACAGGTTAATCAGCCCCAGCATTTT,CASSRGQVNQPQHF
TRBJ2-2,TRBV5-8,NA,NA,TGTGCCAGCGACACACGCCCGAGCACCGGGGAGCTGTTTTTT,CASDTRPSTGELFF
TRBJ2-1,TRBV19,TRBD1,NA,TGTGCCAGTACCCGGGACAGCTCCTACAATGAGCAGTTCTTC,CASTRDSSYNEQFF
TRBJ1-5,TRBV10-3,NA,NA,TGTGCCATCAGTGATGCAGGATCTCATCAGCCCCAGCATTTT,CAISDAGSHQPQHF
TRBJ1-2,TRBV11-2,NA,NA,TGTGCCAGCAGCTTAGTCAGGGATGGCTACACCTTC,CASSLVRDGYTF
TRBJ2-1,TRBV5-1,TRBD1,NA,TGCGCCAGCAGCCCCGGACAGGGCTCAATATATGAGCAGTTCTTC,CASSPGQGSIYEQFF
TRBJ2-7,TRBV19,TRBD2,NA,TGTGCCAGTAGTCCTCCTAGCGGGGGGGCAAGTGAGCAGTACTTC,CASSPPSGGASEQYF
TRBJ2-5,TRBV10-3,TRBD2,NA,TGTGCCATCAGTGAGAGTGGCGGGGGGGCATCGGAGACCCAGTACTTC,CAISESGGGASETQYF
TRBJ2-5,TRBV19,TRBD2,NA,TGTGCCAGTAGTATCGGCGGGGGGGTAGGAGAGACCCAGTACTTC,CASSIGGGVGETQYF
TRBJ1-2,TRBV7-2,NA,NA,TGTGCCAGCAGCTTAGACAGCTTCTATGGCTACACCTTC,CASSLDSFYGYTF
TRBJ1-1,TRBV5-1,TRBD1,NA,TGCGCCAGCAGCCCCGGGGACAGATCGGTAGGTGAAGCTTTCTTT,CASSPGDRSVGEAFF
TRBJ1-1,TRBV9,NA,NA,TGTGCCAGCAGCGACGCGACAGGTCTGAACACTGAAGCTTTCTTT,CASSDATGLNTEAFF
TRBJ1-2,TRBV5-1,TRBD1,NA,TGCGCCAGCAGAGGACAGGGGAAGGACTATGGCTACACCTTC,CASRGQGKDYGYTF
TRBJ1-2,TRBV27,TRBD1,NA,TGTGCCAGCAGTCCGGACAGGGGGCCTCACTATGGCTACACCTTC,CASSPDRGPHYGYTF
TRBJ2-1,TRBV29-1,TRBD1,NA,TGCAGCGCTATTGGGGGGACAGGGGCGAATGAGCAGTTCTTC,CSAIGGTGANEQFF
TRBJ2-7,TRBV6-5,NA,NA,TGTGCCAGCAGCTCGTCGGGGGGCCCCTACGAGCAGTACTTC,CASSSSGGPYEQYF
TRBJ1-4,TRBV5-4,NA,NA,TGTGCCAGCAGCTTGGATACAGGGCCTATACTAGGGGAAAAACTGTTTTTT,CASSLDTGPILGEKLFF
TRBJ2-1,TRBV4-3,NA,NA,TGCGCCAGCAGCCAAAACCCACCAATTCCGGCGGTAATCAACAATGAGCAGTTCTTC,CASSQNPPIPAVINNEQFF
TRBJ1-3,TRBV6-6,NA,NA,TGTGCCAGCAGCCCGACAACACCCGGAAACACCATATATTTT,CASSPTTPGNTIYF
TRBJ2-7,TRBV5-1,TRBD1,NA,TGCGCCAGCAGCGGGACAGGGTTCTACGAGCAGTACTTC,CASSGTGFYEQYF
TRBJ2-3,TRBV18,NA,NA,TGTGCCAGCTCACCGGCGACTAGTAATCTCGATACGCAGTATTTT,CASSPATSNLDTQYF
TRBJ1-2,TRBV7-9,TRBD1,NA,TGTGCCAGCAACACAGGGGTCGACTATGGCTACACCTTC,CASNTGVDYGYTF
TRBJ2-1,TRBV27,NA,NA,TGTGCCAGCAGTTCCATAATCGGGGTTCGATTCGACAATGAGCAGTTCTTC,CASSSIIGVRFDNEQFF
TRBJ2-7,TRBV21-1,NA,NA,TGTGCCAGCAGCAAAGTCGAGCGGGGGCCGAGGGTGGACGAGCAGTACTTC,CASSKVERGPRVDEQYF
TRBJ1-1,TRBV30,NA,NA,TGTGCCTGGAGGCGGGGGGCCACTGAAGCTTTCTTT,CAWRRGATEAFF
TRBJ2-5,TRBV5-4,TRBD2,NA,TGTGCCAGCAGCGGTAGCGGGGGCACCCAAGAGACCCAGTACTTC,CASSGSGGTQETQYF
TRBJ2-7,TRBV4-1,NA,NA,TGCGCCAGCAGCCAAGAGGGAGACGAGCAGTACTTC,CASSQEGDEQYF
TRBJ2-2,TRBV11-3,NA,NA,TGTGCCAGCAGCTTAGGCTCCCCAACAGGGTACACCGGGGAGCTGTTTTTT,CASSLGSPTGYTGELFF
TRBJ1-6,TRBV5-8,TRBD1,NA,TGTGCCAGCAGCTTGGTCGGGGGACAGGGACGATCACCCCTCCACTTT,CASSLVGGQGRSPLHF